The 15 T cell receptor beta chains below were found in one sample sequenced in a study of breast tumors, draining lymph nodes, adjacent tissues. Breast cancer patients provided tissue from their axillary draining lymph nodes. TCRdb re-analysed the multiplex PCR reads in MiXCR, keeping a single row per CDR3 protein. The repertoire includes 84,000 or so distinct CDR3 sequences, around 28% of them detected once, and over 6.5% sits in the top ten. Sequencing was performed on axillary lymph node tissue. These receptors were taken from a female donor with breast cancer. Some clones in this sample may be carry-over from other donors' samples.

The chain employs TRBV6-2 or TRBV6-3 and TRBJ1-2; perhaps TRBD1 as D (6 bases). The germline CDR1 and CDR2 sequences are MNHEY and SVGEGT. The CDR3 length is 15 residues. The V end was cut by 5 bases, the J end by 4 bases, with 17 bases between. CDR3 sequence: CASSHASGAGYGYTF. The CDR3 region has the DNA TGTGCCAGCAGTCACGCATCAGGGGCAGGCTATGGCTACACCTTC.

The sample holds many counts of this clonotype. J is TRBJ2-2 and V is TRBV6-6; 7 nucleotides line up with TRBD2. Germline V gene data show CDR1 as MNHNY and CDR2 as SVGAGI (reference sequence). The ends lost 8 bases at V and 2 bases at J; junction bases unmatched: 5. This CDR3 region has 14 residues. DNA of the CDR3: TGTGCCAGCGCTGGCGGGAGTAACACCGGGGAGCTGTTTTTT. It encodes CASAGGSNTGELFF.

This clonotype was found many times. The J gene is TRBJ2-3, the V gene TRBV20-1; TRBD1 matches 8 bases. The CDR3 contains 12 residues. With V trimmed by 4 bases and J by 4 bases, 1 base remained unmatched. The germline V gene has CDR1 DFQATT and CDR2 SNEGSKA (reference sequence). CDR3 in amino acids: CSAKQGADTQYF. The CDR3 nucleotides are TGCAGTGCTAAACAGGGGGCAGATACGCAGTATTTT.

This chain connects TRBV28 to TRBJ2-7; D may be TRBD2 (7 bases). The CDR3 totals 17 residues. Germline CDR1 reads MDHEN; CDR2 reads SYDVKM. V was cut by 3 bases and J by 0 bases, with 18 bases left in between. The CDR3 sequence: CASSLGGGRKSSYEQYF. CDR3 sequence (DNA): TGTGCCAGCAGTTTGGGGGGGGGGCGGAAGAGCTCCTACGAGCAGTACTTC.

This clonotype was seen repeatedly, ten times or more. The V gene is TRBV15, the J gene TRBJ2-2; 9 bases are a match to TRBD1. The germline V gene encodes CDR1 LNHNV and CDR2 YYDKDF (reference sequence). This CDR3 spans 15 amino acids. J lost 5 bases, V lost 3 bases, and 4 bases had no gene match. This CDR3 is CATSRGQGHTGELFF. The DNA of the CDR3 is TGTGCCACCAGCAGGGGACAGGGTCATACCGGGGAGCTGTTTTTT.

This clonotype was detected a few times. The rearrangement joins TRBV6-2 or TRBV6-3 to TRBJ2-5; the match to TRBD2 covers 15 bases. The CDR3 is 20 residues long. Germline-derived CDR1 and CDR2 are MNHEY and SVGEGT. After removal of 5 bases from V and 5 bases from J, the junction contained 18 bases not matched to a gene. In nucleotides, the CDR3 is TGTGCCAGCAGTCACCTCCCCGAATGGACTAGCGGGAGGGCCGAGGAGACCCAGTACTTC. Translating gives CASSHLPEWTSGRAEETQYF.

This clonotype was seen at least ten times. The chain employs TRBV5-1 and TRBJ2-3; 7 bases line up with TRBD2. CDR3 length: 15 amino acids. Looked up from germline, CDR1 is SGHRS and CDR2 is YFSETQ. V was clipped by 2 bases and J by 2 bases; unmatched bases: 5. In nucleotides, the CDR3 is TGCGCCAGCAGCTTAAGCGGGAAACACACAGATACGCAGTATTTT. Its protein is CASSLSGKHTDTQYF.

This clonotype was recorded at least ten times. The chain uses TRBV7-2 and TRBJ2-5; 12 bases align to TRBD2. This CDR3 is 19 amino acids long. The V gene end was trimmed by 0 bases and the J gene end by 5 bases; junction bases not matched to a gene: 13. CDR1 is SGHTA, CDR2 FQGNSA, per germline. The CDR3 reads CASSLAAYSSGRAGETQYF. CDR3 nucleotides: TGTGCCAGCAGCTTAGCGGCCTACTCTAGCGGGAGGGCCGGGGAGACCCAGTACTTC.

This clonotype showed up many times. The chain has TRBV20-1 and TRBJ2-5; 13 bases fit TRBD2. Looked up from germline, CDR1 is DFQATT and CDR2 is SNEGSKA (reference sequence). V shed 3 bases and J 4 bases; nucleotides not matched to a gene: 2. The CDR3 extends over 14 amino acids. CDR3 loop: CSARTSGRRETQYF. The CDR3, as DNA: TGCAGTGCTAGGACTAGCGGGAGGCGAGAGACCCAGTACTTC.

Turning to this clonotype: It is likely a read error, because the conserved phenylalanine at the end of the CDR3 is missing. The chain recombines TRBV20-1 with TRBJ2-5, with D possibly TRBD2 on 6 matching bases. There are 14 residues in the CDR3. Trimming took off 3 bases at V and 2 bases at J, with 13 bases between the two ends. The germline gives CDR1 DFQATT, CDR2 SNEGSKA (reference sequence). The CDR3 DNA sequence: TGCAGTGCTAGGGGTGGTGGGGGGCAAGAGACCCAGTACCTC. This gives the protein CSARGGGGQETQYL.

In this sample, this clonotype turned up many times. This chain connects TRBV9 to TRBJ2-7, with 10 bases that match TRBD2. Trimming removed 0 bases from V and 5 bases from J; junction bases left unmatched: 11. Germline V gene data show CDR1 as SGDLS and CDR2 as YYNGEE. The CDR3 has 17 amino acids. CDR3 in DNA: TGTGCCAGCAGCGTAGCCCCCGCTAGCGGGAGTGTCAACGAGCAGTACTTC. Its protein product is CASSVAPASGSVNEQYF. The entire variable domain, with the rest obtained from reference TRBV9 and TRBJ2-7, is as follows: DSGVTQTPKHLITATGQRVTLRCSPRSGDLSVYWYQQSLDQGLQFLIQYYNGEERAKGNILERFSAQQFPDLHSELNLSSLELGDSALYFCASSVAPASGSVNEQYFGPGTRLTVT.

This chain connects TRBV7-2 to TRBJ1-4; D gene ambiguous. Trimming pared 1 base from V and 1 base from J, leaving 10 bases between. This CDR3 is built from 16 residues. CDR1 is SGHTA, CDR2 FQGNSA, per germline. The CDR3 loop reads CASSLVLGGTNEKLFF. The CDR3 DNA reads TGTGCCAGCAGCTTAGTACTAGGAGGAACTAATGAAAAACTGTTTTTT. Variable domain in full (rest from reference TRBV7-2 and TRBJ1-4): GAGVSQSPSNKVTEKGKDVELRCDPISGHTALYWYRQSLGQGLEFLIYFQGNSAPDKSGLPSDRFSAERTGGSVSTLTIQRTQQEDSAVYLCASSLVLGGTNEKLFFGSGTQLSVL.

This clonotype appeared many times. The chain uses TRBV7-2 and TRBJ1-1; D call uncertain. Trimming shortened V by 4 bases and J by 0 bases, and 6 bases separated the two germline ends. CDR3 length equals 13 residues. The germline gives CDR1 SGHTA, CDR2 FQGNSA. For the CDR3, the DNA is TGTGCCAGCAGCTCATCCTTGAACACTGAAGCTTTCTTT. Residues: CASSSSLNTEAFF.

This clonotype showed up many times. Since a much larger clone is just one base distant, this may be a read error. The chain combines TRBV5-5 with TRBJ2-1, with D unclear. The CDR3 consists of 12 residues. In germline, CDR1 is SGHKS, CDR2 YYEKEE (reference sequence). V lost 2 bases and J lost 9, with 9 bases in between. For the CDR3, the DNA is TGTGCCAGCAGCTTACCGGGTACTGAGCAGTTCTTC. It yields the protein CASSLPGTEQFF. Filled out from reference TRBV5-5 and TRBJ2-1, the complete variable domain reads DAGVTQSPTHLIKTRGQQVTLRCSPISGHKSVSWYQQVLGQGPQFIFQYYEKEERGRGNFPDRFSARQFPNYSSELNVNALLLGDSALYLCASSLPGTEQFFGPGTRLTVL.

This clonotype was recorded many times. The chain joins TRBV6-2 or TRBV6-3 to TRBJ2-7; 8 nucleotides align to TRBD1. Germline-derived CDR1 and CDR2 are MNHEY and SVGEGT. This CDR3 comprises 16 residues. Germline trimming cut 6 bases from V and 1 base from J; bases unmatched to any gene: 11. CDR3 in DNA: TGTGCCAGCAGAGGATCCGGGACAGGACAATCCTACGAGCAGTACTTC. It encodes CASRGSGTGQSYEQYF.